The 18 T cell receptor beta chains reported below all come from one sample, sequenced in a study of blood T cell repertoires in COVID-19. Produced via immunoSEQ multiplex PCR; TCRdb's table is partial and in-frame only. The data show roughly 70,000 clones, 89% seen once. The specimen was peripheral blood. The source is a man aged 55 to 70 with acute or convalescent COVID-19.

The chain uses TRBV25-1 and TRBJ1-2; 8 bases match TRBD1. Germline trimming cut 5 bases from V and 8 bases from J; bases unmatched to any gene: 13. The CDR3 has 15 amino acids. Germline V gene sequence: CDR1 MGHDK, CDR2 SYGVNS. CDR3 nucleotide sequence: TGTGCCAGCAGTCAGGCTGGAGGAGCAGGGGGCGGCTACACCTTC. It codes for CASSQAGGAGGGYTF.

The CDR3 sequence: CAWSAQVREKLFF. The CDR3 DNA is TGTGCCTGGAGCGCTCAGGTCAGGGAAAAACTGTTTTTT. The chain carries TRBV30 and TRBJ1-4; no definite D call. The CDR3 sequence is 13 residues long. Germline V gene data show CDR1 as GTSNPN and CDR2 as SVGIG (reference sequence). V was clipped by 3 bases and J by 8 bases, with 13 bases between them. Drawing the rest from reference TRBV30 and TRBJ1-4, the complete variable domain is SQTIHQWPATLVQPVGSPLSLECTVEGTSNPNLYWYRQAAGRGLQLLFYSVGIGQISSEVPQNLSASRPQDRQFILSSKKLLLSDSGFYLCAWSAQVREKLFFGSGTQLSVL.

This clone was counted a few times. This chain uses TRBV9 with TRBJ2-7, with 8 bases lining up with TRBD1. CDR1 and CDR2 from the germline V gene are SGDLS and YYNGEE. The CDR3 covers 15 residues. V lost 2 bases to trimming and J lost 9 bases; unmatched junction nucleotides: 13. In DNA form, the CDR3 reads TGTGCCAGCAGCGTCTCAGGGGGCGCTGGCTTGGTGCAGTACTTC. Translation gives CASSVSGGAGLVQYF.

The chain joins TRBV9 to TRBJ2-1; D might be TRBD2 (7 bases). The germline V gene encodes CDR1 SGDLS and CDR2 YYNGEE. This CDR3 is built from 16 residues. V gave up 0 bases and J gave up 2 bases, with 12 bases separating them. CDR3 in DNA: TGTGCCAGCAGCGTAGGAAGGGGGGGCACCTACAATGAGCAGTTCTTC. Protein product: CASSVGRGGTYNEQFF. Together with reference TRBV9 and TRBJ2-1, the CDR3 gives the full variable domain: DSGVTQTPKHLITATGQRVTLRCSPRSGDLSVYWYQQSLDQGLQFLIQYYNGEERAKGNILERFSAQQFPDLHSELNLSSLELGDSALYFCASSVGRGGTYNEQFFGPGTRLTVL.

A single count supports this clone. The rearrangement links TRBV27 to TRBJ1-6; possibly TRBD1 for D (6 bases). The CDR3 is 15 amino acids. Deletions cut 2 bases from V and 8 bases from J, with 13 bases between. In germline, CDR1 is MNHEY, CDR2 SMNVEV (reference sequence). CDR3 protein: CASSLDLGADSPLHF. The CDR3 nucleotides are TGTGCCAGCAGTTTAGACTTGGGGGCGGATTCACCCCTCCACTTT.

The chain links TRBV2 to TRBJ1-4; 7 bases fit TRBD1. Per germline, CDR1 SNHLY and CDR2 FYNNEI. This CDR3 spans 12 amino acids. V was pared by 10 bases and J by 8 bases, with 7 bases of the junction left unmatched. CDR3: CATQGWKEKLFF. CDR3 coding DNA: TGTGCCACACAGGGGTGGAAGGAAAAACTGTTTTTT. The variable domain in full, with the rest retrieved from reference TRBV2 and TRBJ1-4, is EPEVTQTPSHQVTQMGQEVILRCVPISNHLYFYWYRQILGQKVEFLVSFYNNEISEKSEIFDDQFSVERPDGSNFTLKIRSTKLEDSAMYFCATQGWKEKLFFGSGTQLSVL.

The V and J genes are TRBV27 and TRBJ2-2, with 7 bases identical to TRBD2. CDR3 length equals 15 residues. CDR1 MNHEY and CDR2 SMNVEV come from the germline V gene (reference sequence). The junction had 3 bases not matched to a gene; V was cut back by 2 bases and J by 3 bases. CDR3 protein: CASSLRGGDTGELFF. In DNA form, the CDR3 reads TGTGCCAGCAGTTTACGGGGAGGGGACACCGGGGAGCTGTTTTTT.

The chain carries TRBV5-6 and TRBJ2-7; 8 nucleotides match TRBD2. Germline CDR1 reads SGHDT; CDR2 reads YYEEEE. J gave up 1 base and V 1 base, and 4 bases lay outside the gene matches. CDR3 length: 15 residues. The CDR3 region has the DNA TGTGCCAGCAGCTTGCCGGGGGGGCCTTCCTACGAGCAGTACTTC. The encoded protein is CASSLPGGPSYEQYF.

The J gene is TRBJ1-2, the V gene TRBV19, with 10 bases that match TRBD1. Germline values: CDR1 LNHDA, CDR2 SQIVND (reference sequence). Trimming at V came to 5 bases and at J to 4 bases, leaving 16 bases not matched to a gene. This CDR3 is 18 amino acids long. The CDR3 bases are TGTGCCAGTAGTTTGAGCGGGACAGGGGTGAATCGGGGCTATGGCTACACCTTC. Protein product: CASSLSGTGVNRGYGYTF.

In its sample, this clone was seen a few times. CDR3 DNA: TGCGCCAGCAGCCAGAGGGACAGAACAACGCGGGGTGAAAAACTGTTTTTT. Amino acids: CASSQRDRTTRGEKLFF. The rearrangement links TRBV4-1 to TRBJ1-4; 7 bases align to TRBD1. The germline gives CDR1 MGHRA, CDR2 YSYEKL. The CDR3 is 17 amino acids. With V trimmed by 3 bases and J by 7 bases, 14 bases remained unmatched.

The chain carries TRBV5-1 and TRBJ2-2, with 7 bases identical to TRBD1. V lost 4 bases to trimming and J lost 5 bases; unmatched junction nucleotides: 5. This CDR3 has 14 residues. Per the germline V gene, CDR1 is SGHRS and CDR2 is YFSETQ. This chain's CDR3 is CASSTATGTGELFF. In DNA form, the CDR3 reads TGCGCCAGCAGCACCGCGACAGGGACCGGGGAGCTGTTTTTT.

This clone has just a few counts. This sequence joins TRBV5-1 and TRBJ1-4; weak D call: TRBD1 (5 bases). Germline CDR1 SGHRS, CDR2 YFSETQ. CDR3 length: 16 residues. Trimming left V 2 bases short and J 0 bases short, with 11 bases between. CDR3 bases: TGCGCCAGCAGCTTTACGGGGGACGCAACTAATGAAAAACTGTTTTTT. Protein sequence: CASSFTGDATNEKLFF.

This rearrangement joins TRBV24-1 to TRBJ2-2; TRBD1 agrees at 9 bases. Germline V CDR1 and CDR2: KGHDR, SFDVKD. This CDR3 is 15 amino acids long. V lost 8 bases and J lost 4; bases outside the gene matches: 7. The CDR3 nucleotides read TGTGCCACCACCACTGGGACAGGGTTCACCGGGGAGCTGTTTTTT. Residues: CATTTGTGFTGELFF.

CDR3 loop: CASSGQGHYNEQFF. CDR3 bases: TGTGCCAGCTCGGGACAGGGACACTACAATGAGCAGTTCTTC. The chain is built from TRBV18 and TRBJ2-1, with 9 bases matching TRBD1. Germline lookup yields CDR1 KGHSH and CDR2 LQKENI. V was pared by 6 bases and J by 3 bases, with 3 bases of the junction left unmatched. The CDR3 totals 14 residues. Full variable domain (missing parts from reference TRBV18 and TRBJ2-1): NAGVMQNPRHLVRRRGQEARLRCSPMKGHSHVYWYRQLPEEGLKFMVYLQKENIIDESGMPKERFSAEFPKEGPSILRIQQVVRGDSAAYFCASSGQGHYNEQFFGPGTRLTVL.

CDR3 in DNA: TGTGCCAGCAGTTTCGGACAGGTCGATGAGCAGTTCTTC. Translating gives CASSFGQVDEQFF. V gene TRBV12-3 or TRBV12-4 combines with J gene TRBJ2-1; 7 bases agree with TRBD1. With 3 bases clipped from V and 8 bases from J, the junction kept 4 bases outside the gene matches. The CDR3 contains 13 residues.

The chain is built from TRBV3-1 (or the pseudogene TRBV3-2) and TRBJ2-2; TRBD1 aligns across 7 bases. The ends lost 4 bases at V and 1 base at J; junction bases unmatched: 0. Germline V gives CDR1 LGHDT, CDR2 YNNKEL (reference sequence). CDR3 length: 14 residues. In DNA form, the CDR3 reads TGTGCCAGCAGCCGACAGGGGAACACCGGGGAGCTGTTTTTT. It encodes CASSRQGNTGELFF.

The chain employs TRBV19 and TRBJ2-1; TRBD2 agrees at 9 bases. This CDR3 is 17 amino acids long. Losses at the gene ends were 5 bases for V and 8 bases for J; bases not matched to a gene: 16. Germline V gene data show CDR1 as LNHDA and CDR2 as SQIVND (reference sequence). CDR3 in amino acids: CASSLLSPGLAIDEQFF. CDR3 in DNA: TGTGCCAGTAGTCTGCTAAGCCCGGGACTAGCAATCGATGAGCAGTTCTTC.

The V and J genes are TRBV6-1 and TRBJ1-2, with D possibly TRBD1 on 6 matching bases. Germline CDR1 is MNHNS and CDR2 is SASEGT. V was cut by 7 bases and J by 4 bases, with 16 bases left in between. The CDR3 covers 14 residues. The CDR3 nucleotides are TGTGCCAGCACCGGGACAAGGGCAACCTATGGCTACACCTTC. Its protein is CASTGTRATYGYTF.